The text below deals with one TCR beta chain. Its antigen has not been determined. Germline and junction disagree at one end, which may indicate a read error. The CDR3 covers 16 residues, taking in both the cysteine and the phenylalanine. Only the CDR3 DNA stays, 48 bases, in frame from base 1. From the germline V gene (reference sequence), CDR1 is LNHDA and CDR2 is SQIVND. The source of the sample is a study of cytomegalovirus exposure and HLA in healthy donors (dated 2017 in TCRdb). Study-level background: According to an earlier analysis of several hundred of the donors, some 180 million T cells yielded 95 million to 140 million unique TCR beta sequences and 276 Gb of sequence data. An early release covering roughly 580 HLA-typed donors comprised 250 to 350 gigabases of sequencing data and about 90 million unique TCR sequences. The genetic ancestry cluster associated with self-reported Caucasian donors included over 80% of the 350 to 500 genotyped donors. The study aimed to test whether cataloging public T cell receptors could reveal signatures of past pathogen exposure. Using immunosequencing, the study profiled T cell repertoires from 500 to 800 subjects and related those repertoires to cytomegalovirus serostatus. A separate validation cohort of more than 100 different subjects was used in addition to the roughly 720-subject first cohort. To predict cytomegalovirus infection status, the study combined high-throughput TCR immunosequencing, statistical association of individual TCRs with disease status, and machine learning. A later analysis re-examined previously published TCR beta repertoires from about 670 donors and added high-resolution HLA genotyping to investigate patterns of TCR occurrence. Rather than drawing on any new phenotypic data, the later analysis identified candidate immune exposures from TCR beta sequences and the way those sequences occurred across donors. In an earlier analysis of a few hundred of the donors, high-throughput TCR beta sequencing was used to judge whether each TCR beta V gene segment behaved as functional or pseudogenic. Alongside the repertoire data, information on donor age, sex, ethnicity and CMV serostatus was compiled. In a later genetic analysis, genome-wide SNP genotypes for about 55% of the roughly 670 donors were used, and that subset was treated as a discovery cohort. All discovery cohort repertoires had been generated using a single sequencing platform. Both class I and class II loci were covered by HLA typing, at four-digit resolution. The number of donors typed differed by locus, with roughly 629-640 for A, B, C, DRB1 and DQB1, roughly 550 for DQA1, over 600 for DPA1, and around 460 for DPB1. Roughly 5 DR-DQ haplotypes were handled as single units for association and clustering, since linkage in the cohort was strong. Among 398 genotyped donors of the cohort, an average of about 220,000 unique TCR beta nucleotide sequences was sequenced per donor, of which 15% to 20% were non-productive. Results the study describes overall, beyond this receptor: In a later analysis, HLA-associated TCR beta chains were found to be more clonally expanded and to have lower generation probabilities than equally common non-associated chains. Roughly uniform sequencing depth across donors was assumed in presence/absence analyses, although this assumption may not hold. Because the 87-base-pair reads could not distinguish some IMGT-functional V segments, including TRBV6-2 and TRBV6-3, those segments were excluded. In vitro tests confirmed that a few of the cytomegalovirus-associated TCR beta chains recognize cytomegalovirus antigens. The only immune exposure information available for the cohort was CMV serostatus. Compared with the approximately 670-donor mean, donors in an Asian-associated ancestry cluster had fewer N-insertions in productive TCRs, according to a later genetic analysis. Assigning TCR associations to individual alleles was difficult when HLA alleles, especially DR and DQ, strongly co-occurred. In a later genetic analysis, a missense DCLRE1C variant was associated with V-gene and J-gene trimming of TCR beta chains, and the association was replicated in an independent cohort. In an earlier analysis of around 600 of the donors, most TCR beta V segments appeared in productive rearrangements about 87% or about 30% of the time, broadly matching IMGT annotations. In a later analysis, 15,000 to 20,000 TCR beta sequences were associated with specific HLA alleles at a false discovery rate of 0.05. In a later analysis, several top co-occurrence clusters were reported to appear linked to parvovirus B19, influenza, CMV and Epstein-Barr virus. While some public TCRs were present in many individuals, most TCR sequences turned up only very rarely across donors. A total of roughly 160 TCR beta chains were listed by the study as associated with cytomegalovirus. The authors suggested that the approach could potentially be generalized to other disease states and immunological phenotypes. Because some donors lacked HLA typing at each locus, the association tests relied only on the typed subset. Because counts were too low, about 15 rarely observed V segments, including chromosome 9 orphons, were left out of the earlier analysis of 587 of the donors. In a later analysis, most CMV-associated TCR beta chains were found to appear HLA-restricted, with HLA associations seemingly driven largely by CMV exposure. This cohort had only TCR beta chains sequenced, and the lack of alpha or paired-chain data limited which features could be detected. The classifier was reported to diagnose cytomegalovirus status with high specificity and sensitivity in both the original and validation cohorts. Correlated functional status among segregating V segments might reflect linkage disequilibrium, but an unknown experimental factor could not be ruled out. In a later analysis, the rate of TCR association differed among HLA loci, with DRB1 alleles having the most associated TCRs and HLA-C alleles having the fewest. A further reported finding was that TCR beta sequences accurately predicted the HLA-A and HLA-B alleles for most subjects in the first cohort. A cluster of highly shared sequence variants was judged likely to be a technical artifact of the sequencing pipeline.

The library was built by means of the immunoSEQ multiplex PCR assay. For the multiplex PCR, a mixture combining 60 forward primers for TCR Vbeta segments and 13 reverse primers for TCR Jbeta segments was used. A multiplex PCR assay on genomic DNA amplified the CDR3 region of rearranged TCR beta genes. The amplified TCR beta libraries were sequenced on the Illumina HiSeq System as 87-base-pair reads. As for the authors' bioinformatics: A later analysis counted about 82 million unique TCR beta chains across the 550 to 700 repertoires, and 10 million to 12 million of these chains were shared by at least two donors. A nearest-neighbor algorithm error-corrected the raw reads and collapsed the reads into unique sequences, merging closely related sequences to remove PCR and sequencing errors. Alignment of CDR3 sequences to IMGT reference sequences was used to assign V, D and J gene segments. For a sequence to be retained, at least a six-nucleotide match to both a V gene segment and a J gene segment was required. A rearrangement was called productive if the CDR3 had no stop codons and remained in frame with V and J, and every other rearrangement was called non-productive. Following IMGT convention, CDR3 was defined as the stretch from the second conserved V-encoded cysteine to the conserved J-encoded phenylalanine. Sequences without an unambiguous match to a single V gene segment were excluded from the earlier analysis of several hundred of the donors. An earlier analysis of 450 to 650 of the donors called V segments functional above 56.7% productive rearrangements and segregating when the between-donor standard deviation exceeded 5%. A statistical classification framework was built for diagnosing cytomegalovirus status from the catalog of TCR beta chain sequences. V and J gene assignment, in a later analysis, came from comparing TCR nucleotide sequences with IMGT/GENE-DB human TR gene sequences. The TCRdist pipeline was used in a later analysis to assign CDR3 sequences and most-parsimonious VDJ recombination scenarios. A later analysis defined each TCR beta chain by its CDR3 amino acid sequence plus V-gene family, and excluded reads lacking a unique V-gene family. As a way to deal with suspected cross-contamination and a sequencing artifact, a later analysis dropped approximately 570 nucleotide sequences that were highly shared and had low generation probability. A later analysis calculated a clonal expansion index for each public chain from normalized within-repertoire ranks of inferred template counts. In a later analysis, generation probabilities were computed with a VDJ recombination model fitted to out-of-frame rearrangements, and the resulting probabilities were checked against IGoR. In a later analysis, TCR-TCR, TCR-HLA and TCR-CMV co-occurrence was scored with hypergeometric tests, and a repertoire-size bias correction was applied to TCR pairs. To estimate false discovery rates, a later analysis permuted the HLA or CMV assignments 20 times. A later analysis grouped co-occurring TCRs with DBSCAN, adding TCRdist sequence similarity when clustering within HLA-allele-positive subsets. For co-occurrence clustering, repertoires with fewer than 30,000 or more than 120,000 public chains were excluded, along with 4 to 6 repertoires with anomalous nucleotide sharing. TCRdb took over this immuneACCESS table, retaining in-frame rearrangements with V and J assigned. Such tables are incomplete; in checked studies, under half of the missing clones stem from an unresolved V gene, and the remainder is unexplained. The V and J calls and clone size come from that table; D and trimming were worked out from the DNA. This sample gives around 160,000 clones in total; 65% to 85% of them show up just once. Less than 2% of the sample rests with the top ten.

The cohort was made up of approximately 670 healthy bone marrow donors. Cohort members were all nominally healthy when sampled, although unrecorded immune exposures were likely present. The donor tested CMV seronegative and was one of the 352 seronegative cohort members. A peripheral blood sample was collected from each donor, and TCR beta sequencing was performed on peripheral blood mononuclear cells. The Qiagen DNeasy Blood Extraction Kit was used to extract genomic DNA from the blood cell samples. Sequenced material: PBMCs. Rearrangement joined TRBV19 to TRBJ2-6; the D segment could be TRBD1, given 5 matching bases. This receptor was obtained from a woman aged 18-35 years in good health and CMV-seronegative. The nucleotide sequence reads as follows: TGTGCCAGTAGTATCATTTTGGGTACTGGGGCCAACGGCCTGACTTTC. Its translation reads: CASSIILGTGANGLTF.